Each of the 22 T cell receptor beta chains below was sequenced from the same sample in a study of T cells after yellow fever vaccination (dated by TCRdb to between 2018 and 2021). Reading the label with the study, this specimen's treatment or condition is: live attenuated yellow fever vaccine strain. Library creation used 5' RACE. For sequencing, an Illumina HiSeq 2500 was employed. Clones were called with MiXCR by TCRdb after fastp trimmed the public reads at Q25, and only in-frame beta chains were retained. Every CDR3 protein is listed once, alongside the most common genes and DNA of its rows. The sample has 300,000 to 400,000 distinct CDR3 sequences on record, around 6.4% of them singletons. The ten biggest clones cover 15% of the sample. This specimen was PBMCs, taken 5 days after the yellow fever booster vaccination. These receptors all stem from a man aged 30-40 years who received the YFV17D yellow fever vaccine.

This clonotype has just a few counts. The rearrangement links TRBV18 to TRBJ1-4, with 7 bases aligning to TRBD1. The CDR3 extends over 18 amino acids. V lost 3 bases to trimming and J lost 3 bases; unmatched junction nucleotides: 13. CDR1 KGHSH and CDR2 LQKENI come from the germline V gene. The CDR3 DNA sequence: TGTGCCAGCTCACCTCCACCGACAGGGATTAAAGCTAATGAAAAACTGTTTTTT. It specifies CASSPPPTGIKANEKLFF. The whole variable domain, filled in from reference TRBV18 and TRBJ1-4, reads NAGVMQNPRHLVRRRGQEARLRCSPMKGHSHVYWYRQLPEEGLKFMVYLQKENIIDESGMPKERFSAEFPKEGPSILRIQQVVRGDSAAYFCASSPPPTGIKANEKLFFGSGTQLSVL.

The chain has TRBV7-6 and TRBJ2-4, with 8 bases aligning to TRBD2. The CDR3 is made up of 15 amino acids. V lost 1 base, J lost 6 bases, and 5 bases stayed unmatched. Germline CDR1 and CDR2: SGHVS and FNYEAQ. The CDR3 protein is CASSLGPGGGNIQYF. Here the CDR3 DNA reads TGTGCCAGCAGCTTAGGACCGGGAGGGGGAAACATTCAGTACTTC. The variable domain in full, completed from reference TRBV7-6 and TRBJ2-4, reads GAGVSQSPRYKVTKRGQDVALRCDPISGHVSLYWYRQALGQGPEFLTYFNYEAQQDKSGLPNDRFSAERPEGSISTLTIQRTEQRDSAMYRCASSLGPGGGNIQYFGAGTRLSVL.

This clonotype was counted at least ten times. The CDR3 is CASTPSRPGGTQYF. As DNA, the CDR3 is TGTGCCAGCACCCCATCAAGGCCGGGGGGGACGCAGTATTTT. The chain carries TRBV6-2 or TRBV6-3 and TRBJ2-3, with 8 bases lining up with TRBD2. Germline V gene lookup returns CDR1 MNHEY and CDR2 SVGEGT. The CDR3 covers 14 residues. With 7 bases clipped from V and 9 bases from J, the junction kept 12 bases outside the gene matches.

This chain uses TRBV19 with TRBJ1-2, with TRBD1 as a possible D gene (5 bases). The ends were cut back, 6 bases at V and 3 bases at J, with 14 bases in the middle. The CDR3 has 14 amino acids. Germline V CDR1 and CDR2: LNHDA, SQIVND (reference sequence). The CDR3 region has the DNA TGTGCCAGTAGCCCGGCCGTCAGGGACTATGGCTACACCTTC. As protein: CASSPAVRDYGYTF.

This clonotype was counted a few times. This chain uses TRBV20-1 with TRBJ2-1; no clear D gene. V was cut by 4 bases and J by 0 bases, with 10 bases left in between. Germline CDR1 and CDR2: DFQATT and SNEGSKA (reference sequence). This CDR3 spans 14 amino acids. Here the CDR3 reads CSATDWGSYNEQFF. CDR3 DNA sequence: TGCAGTGCTACTGATTGGGGCTCCTACAATGAGCAGTTCTTC.

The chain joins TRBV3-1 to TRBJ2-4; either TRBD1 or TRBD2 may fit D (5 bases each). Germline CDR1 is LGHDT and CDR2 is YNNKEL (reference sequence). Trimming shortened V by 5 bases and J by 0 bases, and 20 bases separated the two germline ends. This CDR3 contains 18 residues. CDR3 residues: CASSSSLRGEIAKNIQYF. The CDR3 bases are TGTGCCAGCAGCTCATCCCTCCGAGGGGAAATAGCCAAAAACATTCAGTACTTC.

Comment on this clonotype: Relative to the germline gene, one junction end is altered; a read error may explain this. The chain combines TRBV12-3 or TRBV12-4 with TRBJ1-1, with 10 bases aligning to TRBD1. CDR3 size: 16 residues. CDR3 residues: CASSRGQGVLNTEACF. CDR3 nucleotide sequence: TGTGCCAGCAGCCGAGGACAGGGGGTCCTTAACACTGAAGCTTGCTTT.

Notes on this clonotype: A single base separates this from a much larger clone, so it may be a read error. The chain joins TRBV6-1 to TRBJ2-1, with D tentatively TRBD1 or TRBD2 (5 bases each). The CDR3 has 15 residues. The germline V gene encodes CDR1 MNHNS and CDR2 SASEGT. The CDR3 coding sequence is TGTGCCAGCAGCCCCACCGGGACGGAAGACAATGAGCAGTCCTTC. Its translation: CASSPTGTEDNEQSF.

DNA for the CDR3: TGCGCCAGCAGCGCACAGGGATACAATGAGCAGTTCTTC. Translation gives CASSAQGYNEQFF. The chain links TRBV5-1 to TRBJ2-1; D is perhaps TRBD1 (6 bases). V gave up 4 bases and J gave up 4 bases, with 9 bases separating them. CDR1 is SGHRS and CDR2 is YFSETQ in the germline V gene. The CDR3 has 13 residues.

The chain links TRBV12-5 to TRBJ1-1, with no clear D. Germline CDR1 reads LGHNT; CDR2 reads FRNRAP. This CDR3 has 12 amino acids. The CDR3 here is CAGGPRPAQAFF. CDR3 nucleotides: TGTGCCGGCGGACCTAGGCCCGCCCAAGCTTTCTTT.

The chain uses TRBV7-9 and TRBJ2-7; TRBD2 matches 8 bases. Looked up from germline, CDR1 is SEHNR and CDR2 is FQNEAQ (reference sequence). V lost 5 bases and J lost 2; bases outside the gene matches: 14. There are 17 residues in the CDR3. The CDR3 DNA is TGTGCCAGCAGCCCCTACGGGGGGGGGCTATTAGCCTACGAGCAGTACTTC. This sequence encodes CASSPYGGGLLAYEQYF.

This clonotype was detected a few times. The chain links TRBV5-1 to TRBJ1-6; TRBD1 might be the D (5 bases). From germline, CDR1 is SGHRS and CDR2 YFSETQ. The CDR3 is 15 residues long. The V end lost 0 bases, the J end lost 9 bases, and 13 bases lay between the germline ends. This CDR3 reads CASSLETRATSPLHF. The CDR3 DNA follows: TGCGCCAGCAGCTTGGAGACCAGGGCCACTTCACCCCTCCACTTT.

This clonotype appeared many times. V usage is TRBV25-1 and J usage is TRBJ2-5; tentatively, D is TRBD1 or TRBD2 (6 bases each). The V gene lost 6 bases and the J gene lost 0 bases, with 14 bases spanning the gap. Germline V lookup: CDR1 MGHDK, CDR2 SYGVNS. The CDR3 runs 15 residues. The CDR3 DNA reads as TGTGCCAGCAGCCGAGGAGGGGGTAACCAAGAGACCCAGTACTTC. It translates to CASSRGGGNQETQYF.

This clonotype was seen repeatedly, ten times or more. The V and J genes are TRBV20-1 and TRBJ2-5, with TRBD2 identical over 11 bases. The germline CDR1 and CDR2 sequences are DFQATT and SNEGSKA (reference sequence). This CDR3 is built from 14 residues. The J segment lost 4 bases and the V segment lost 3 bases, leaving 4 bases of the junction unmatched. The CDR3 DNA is TGCAGTGCTAGGGCTAGCGGGAGGTTAGAGACCCAGTACTTC. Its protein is CSARASGRLETQYF.

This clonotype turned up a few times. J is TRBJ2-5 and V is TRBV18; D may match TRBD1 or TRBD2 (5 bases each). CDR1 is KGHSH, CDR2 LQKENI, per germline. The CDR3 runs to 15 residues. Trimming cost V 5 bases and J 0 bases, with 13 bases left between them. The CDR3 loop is CASSKGPLDQETQYF. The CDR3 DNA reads TGTGCCAGCTCAAAGGGACCCCTGGACCAAGAGACCCAGTACTTC. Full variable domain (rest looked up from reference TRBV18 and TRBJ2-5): NAGVMQNPRHLVRRRGQEARLRCSPMKGHSHVYWYRQLPEEGLKFMVYLQKENIIDESGMPKERFSAEFPKEGPSILRIQQVVRGDSAAYFCASSKGPLDQETQYFGPGTRLLVL.

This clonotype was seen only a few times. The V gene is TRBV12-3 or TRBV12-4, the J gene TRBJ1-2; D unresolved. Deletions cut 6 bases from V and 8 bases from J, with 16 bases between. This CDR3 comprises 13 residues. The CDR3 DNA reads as TGTGCCAGCAGCCCCAATCTCATGCTCGGCTACACCTTC. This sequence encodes CASSPNLMLGYTF.

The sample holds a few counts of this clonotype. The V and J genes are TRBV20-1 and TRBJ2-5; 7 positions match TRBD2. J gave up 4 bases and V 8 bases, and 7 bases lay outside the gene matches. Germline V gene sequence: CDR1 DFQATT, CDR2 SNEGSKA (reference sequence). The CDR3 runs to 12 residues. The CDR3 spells CSTTSITETQYF. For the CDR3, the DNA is TGCAGTACGACTAGCATTACAGAGACCCAGTACTTC.

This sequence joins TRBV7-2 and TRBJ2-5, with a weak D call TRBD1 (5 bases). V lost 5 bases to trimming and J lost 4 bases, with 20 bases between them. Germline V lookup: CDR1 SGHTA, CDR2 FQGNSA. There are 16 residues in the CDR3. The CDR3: CASSVRTGRRTETQYF. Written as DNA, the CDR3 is TGTGCCAGCAGCGTCAGAACAGGCAGACGGACAGAGACCCAGTACTTC.

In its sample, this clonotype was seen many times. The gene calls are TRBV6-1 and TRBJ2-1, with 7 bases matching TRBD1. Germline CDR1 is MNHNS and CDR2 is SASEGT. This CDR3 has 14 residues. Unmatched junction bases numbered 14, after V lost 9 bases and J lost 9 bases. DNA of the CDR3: TGTGCCAGTTACGACCGGGACAGTGGATTTGAGCAGTTCTTC. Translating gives CASYDRDSGFEQFF.

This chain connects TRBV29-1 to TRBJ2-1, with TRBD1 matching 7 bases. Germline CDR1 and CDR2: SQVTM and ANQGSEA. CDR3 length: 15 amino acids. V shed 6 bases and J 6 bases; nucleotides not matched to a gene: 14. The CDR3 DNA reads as TGCAGCGTCCCGAACATAAGGACAGGTATCAATGAGCAGTTCTTC. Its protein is CSVPNIRTGINEQFF.

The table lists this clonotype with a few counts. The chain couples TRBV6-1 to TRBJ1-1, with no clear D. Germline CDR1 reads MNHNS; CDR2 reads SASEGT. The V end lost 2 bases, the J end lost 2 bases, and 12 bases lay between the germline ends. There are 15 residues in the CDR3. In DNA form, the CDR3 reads TGTGCCAGCAGTGAACCCCCCCGGGATAACACTGAAGCTTTCTTT. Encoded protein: CASSEPPRDNTEAFF.

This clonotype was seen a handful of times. CDR3 residues: CASSRLRDRPHYNEQFF. CDR3 DNA: TGCGCCAGCAGTCGCCTACGGGACAGACCACACTACAATGAGCAGTTCTTC. The V gene is TRBV23-1, the J gene TRBJ2-1; 7 bases align to TRBD1. TRBV23-1 is known as an ORF, though its function is uncertain. V shed 4 bases, J shed 3 bases, and the junction held 12 bases outside the gene matches. This CDR3 comprises 17 residues.